This is a list of T cell receptor beta chains from one sample in a study of beta chain features in type 1 diabetes. Libraries were prepared by immunoSEQ multiplex PCR; TCRdb keeps only in-frame clonotypes and omits some of them. This table holds hundreds of thousands of clones, over 10% found once. Sequencing input: naive CD4+ T cells from blood. These TCRs come from a man aged 18 to 29 with type 1 diabetes. Each CDR3 is given with its conserved first and last residue. D genes are given only for firm matches. The size of a clone is reported for some rows only, either as once, few or many, or as a class for expanded clones.

j_call | d_call | clone_size | v_call | cdr3_aa | cdr3_nt
TRBJ2-5 | NA | few | TRBV19 | CASTMGQASQETQYF | TGTGCCAGTACCATGGGCCAGGCCTCTCAAGAGACCCAGTACTTC
TRBJ1-1 | NA | NA | TRBV18 | CASSPSVLLDTEAFF | TGTGCCAGCTCACCATCAGTCCTCTTGGACACTGAAGCTTTCTTT
TRBJ2-3 | TRBD2 | few | TRBV5-4 | CASSPLAGGQGTQYF | TGTGCCAGCAGCCCGCTAGCGGGGGGACAGGGTACGCAGTATTTT
TRBJ2-6 | NA | few | TRBV30 | CAWSVYRSSGANVLTF | TGTGCCTGGAGTGTTTACAGAAGCTCTGGGGCCAACGTCCTGACTTTC
TRBJ1-1 | NA | NA | TRBV18 | CASSPPGRGGTEAFF | TGTGCCAGCTCACCACCAGGGAGGGGCGGCACTGAAGCTTTCTTT
TRBJ2-4 | TRBD2 | NA | TRBV10-3 | CASSEGGGTSVF | TGTGCCAGCAGTGAAGGGGGTGGGACTAGCGTCTTC
TRBJ2-5 | NA | few | TRBV18 | CASSPRILQETQYF | TGTGCCAGCTCACCGCGGATCCTCCAAGAGACCCAGTACTTC
TRBJ1-4 | NA | NA | TRBV5-4 | CASSADKLATNEKLFF | TGTGCCAGCAGCGCCGACAAACTTGCAACTAATGAAAAACTGTTTTTT
TRBJ2-3 | NA | few | TRBV11-3 | CASSSRSSGTTDTQYF | TGTGCCAGCAGCTCCAGATCTTCGGGGACCACAGATACGCAGTATTTT
TRBJ1-1 | NA | NA | TRBV30 | CAWSRTVEAEAFF | TGTGCCTGGAGTCGGACAGTCGAAGCTGAAGCTTTCTTT
TRBJ1-6 | NA | few | TRBV5-4 | CASSLEGQTYSPLHF | TGTGCCAGCAGCTTGGAAGGGCAGACGTATTCACCCCTCCACTTT
TRBJ1-3 | NA | few | TRBV7-9 | CASSYPGGSGNTIYF | TGTGCCAGCAGTTATCCTGGGGGCTCTGGAAACACCATATATTTT
TRBJ1-1 | NA | few | TRBV5-1 | CASSTGAANTEAFF | TGCGCCAGCAGCACGGGGGCCGCGAACACTGAAGCTTTCTTT
TRBJ2-7 | NA | NA | TRBV6-1 | CASSEAANKDEQYF | TGTGCCAGCAGTGAAGCCGCCAATAAGGACGAGCAGTACTTC
TRBJ1-2 | TRBD1 | NA | TRBV7-9 | CASSLVGQPGYTF | TGTGCCAGCAGCTTGGTGGGACAGCCCGGCTACACCTTC
TRBJ2-5 | NA | NA | TRBV14 | CASSPLGVVPETQYF | TGTGCCAGCAGCCCCCTCGGGGTTGTACCGGAGACCCAGTACTTC
TRBJ1-5 | NA | NA | TRBV6-5 | CASSSSAGSQPQHF | TGTGCCAGCAGTTCGTCGGCGGGGAGCCAGCCCCAGCATTTT
TRBJ1-5 | TRBD1 | NA | TRBV15 | CATSSPGQGDQPQHF | TGTGCCACCAGCAGCCCGGGACAGGGGGACCAGCCCCAGCATTTT
TRBJ1-5 | NA | few | TRBV30 | CAWSQTDSNQPQHF | TGTGCCTGGAGTCAGACAGATAGCAATCAGCCCCAGCATTTT
TRBJ1-5 | TRBD1 | NA | TRBV19 | CASSYTGTAQDQPQHF | TGTGCCAGTAGTTACACCGGGACAGCACAGGATCAGCCCCAGCATTTT
TRBJ2-5 | NA | NA | TRBV5-1 | CASSFDTVETQYF | TGCGCCAGCAGCTTTGACACAGTAGAGACCCAGTACTTC
TRBJ2-5 | NA | NA | TRBV4-1 | CASSQGDLYQETQYF | TGCGCCAGCAGCCAAGGGGACTTGTACCAAGAGACCCAGTACTTC
TRBJ2-1 | NA | NA | TRBV28 | CASAGGETAGEQFF | TGTGCCTCAGCCGGGGGCGAGACGGCGGGTGAGCAGTTCTTC
TRBJ2-7 | NA | NA | TRBV20-1 | CSSGALYEQYF | TGCAGCTCAGGGGCCCTCTACGAGCAGTACTTC
TRBJ2-7 | NA | NA | TRBV4-2 | CASSQGTNEQYF | TGTGCCAGCAGCCAAGGGACTAACGAGCAGTACTTC
TRBJ1-1 | TRBD1 | few | TRBV6-6 | CASSSRDRNTEAFF | TGTGCCAGCAGTTCCCGGGACAGGAACACTGAAGCTTTCTTT
TRBJ1-1 | NA | NA | TRBV20-1 | CSARGSAEAFF | TGCAGTGCTAGGGGATCGGCTGAAGCTTTCTTT
TRBJ2-5 | NA | few | TRBV18 | CASSPTGRRETQYF | TGTGCCAGCTCGCCCACAGGGCGTAGAGAGACCCAGTACTTC
TRBJ2-7 | TRBD1 | NA | TRBV18 | CASSPGQGQGGEQYF | TGTGCCAGCTCACCAGGTCAAGGACAGGGGGGAGAGCAGTACTTC
TRBJ1-1 | NA | NA | TRBV30 | CATRRTRETEAFF | TGTGCCACAAGGAGGACACGGGAAACTGAAGCTTTCTTT
TRBJ1-5 | TRBD1 | NA | TRBV7-9 | CASSLYRGSNQPQHF | TGTGCCAGCAGCTTGTACAGGGGGAGCAATCAGCCCCAGCATTTT
TRBJ2-3 | NA | few | TRBV7-2 | CASSLVRDSRGTDTQYF | TGTGCCAGCAGCTTAGTGAGGGACTCGAGGGGCACAGATACGCAGTATTTT
TRBJ2-1 | NA | few | TRBV30 | CAWSRDSSYNEQFF | TGTGCCTGGAGTAGGGATAGCTCCTACAATGAGCAGTTCTTC
TRBJ1-4 | NA | NA | TRBV5-8 | CASSLSGQPDYEKLFF | TGTGCCAGCAGCTTGTCGGGGCAGCCTGATTATGAAAAACTGTTTTTT
TRBJ1-1 | NA | NA | TRBV18 | CASSAVGQNTEAFF | TGTGCCAGCTCCGCCGTGGGACAGAACACTGAAGCTTTCTTT
TRBJ2-7 | TRBD1 | NA | TRBV6-6 | CASSRTGPSSYEQYF | TGTGCCAGCAGCAGGACAGGTCCGAGCTCCTACGAGCAGTACTTC
TRBJ2-1 | NA | NA | TRBV5-1 | CASSGEKEQFF | TGCGCCAGCAGCGGGGAAAAGGAGCAGTTCTTC
TRBJ2-3 | NA | few | TRBV14 | CASSLFNAASTDTQYF | TGTGCCAGCAGCCTGTTCAATGCCGCTAGTACAGATACGCAGTATTTT
TRBJ1-2 | NA | few | TRBV5-4 | CASSLVANYGYTF | TGTGCCAGCAGCTTGGTCGCCAACTATGGCTACACCTTC
TRBJ2-3 | TRBD1 | NA | TRBV10-3 | CAITGTALGGTDTQYF | TGTGCCATCACCGGGACAGCTTTGGGGGGCACAGATACGCAGTATTTT
TRBJ1-1 | NA | few | TRBV29-1 | CSGQQGNTEAFF | TGCAGCGGGCAACAGGGTAACACTGAAGCTTTCTTT
TRBJ1-4 | NA | NA | TRBV6-5 | CASSLKSPLREKLFF | TGTGCCAGCAGTTTAAAGTCCCCCTTGAGAGAAAAACTGTTTTTT
TRBJ1-4 | NA | NA | TRBV4-1 | CASSQDHGGWGEKLFF | TGCGCCAGCAGCCAAGATCATGGGGGATGGGGTGAAAAACTGTTTTTT
TRBJ2-1 | NA | few | TRBV14 | CASSRLQSSYNEQFF | TGTGCCAGCAGCCGACTCCAGAGCTCCTACAATGAGCAGTTCTTC
TRBJ1-5 | NA | NA | TRBV30 | CAWSQGMSNQPQHF | TGTGCCTGGAGCCAGGGGATGAGCAATCAGCCCCAGCATTTT
TRBJ2-1 | NA | few | TRBV7-8 | CASSPRTPTPYNEQFF | TGTGCCAGCAGCCCAAGGACGCCTACTCCGTACAATGAGCAGTTCTTC
TRBJ1-5 | NA | NA | TRBV5-6 | CASSLRRQAPDQPQHF | TGTGCCAGCAGCTTGAGGAGACAGGCGCCCGATCAGCCCCAGCATTTT
TRBJ1-2 | NA | NA | TRBV5-4 | CASSLGGGNGYTF | TGTGCCAGCAGCTTGGGCGGTGGAAATGGCTACACCTTC
TRBJ2-3 | TRBD2 | NA | TRBV9 | CASSTSSGVRTDTQYF | TGTGCCAGCAGCACCTCTAGCGGGGTTCGCACAGATACGCAGTATTTT
TRBJ1-2 | NA | NA | TRBV20-1 | CSAEQGNGYTF | TGCAGCGCCGAACAGGGAAATGGCTACACCTTC
TRBJ2-7 | NA | NA | TRBV7-2 | CASRQGRGGTEQYF | TGTGCCAGCAGGCAAGGCCGCGGTGGGACCGAGCAGTACTTC
TRBJ1-2 | NA | NA | TRBV30 | CAWSPGQSSNYGYTF | TGTGCCTGGAGTCCCGGACAGTCCTCTAACTATGGCTACACCTTC
TRBJ1-6 | NA | NA | TRBV27 | CASSKGFNSPLHF | TGTGCCAGCAGTAAGGGTTTTAATTCACCCCTCCACTTT
TRBJ2-7 | NA | NA | TRBV28 | CASRTSGQGIWQYF | TGTGCCAGCAGAACTTCCGGACAAGGGATTTGGCAGTACTTC
TRBJ2-5 | NA | few | TRBV10-1 | CASSEQNQEVAQYF | TGCGCCAGCAGTGAGCAGAATCAAGAGGTGGCCCAGTACTTC
TRBJ1-4 | NA | few | TRBV5-6 | CASSLVGETNEKLFF | TGTGCCAGCAGCTTGGTAGGGGAAACTAATGAAAAACTGTTTTTT
TRBJ1-4 | NA | NA | TRBV18 | CASSPRQKEEKLFF | TGTGCCAGCTCACCACGGCAGAAGGAGGAAAAACTGTTTTTT
TRBJ1-2 | TRBD1 | NA | TRBV20-1 | CSATNRGGYTF | TGCAGTGCTACCAACAGGGGAGGCTACACCTTC
TRBJ2-7 | NA | few | TRBV28 | CASSLDSSYEQYF | TGTGCCAGCAGTTTAGACAGCTCCTACGAGCAGTACTTC
TRBJ1-5 | NA | few | TRBV11-2 | CASAARHNQPQHF | TGTGCCAGCGCGGCCAGGCATAATCAGCCCCAGCATTTT